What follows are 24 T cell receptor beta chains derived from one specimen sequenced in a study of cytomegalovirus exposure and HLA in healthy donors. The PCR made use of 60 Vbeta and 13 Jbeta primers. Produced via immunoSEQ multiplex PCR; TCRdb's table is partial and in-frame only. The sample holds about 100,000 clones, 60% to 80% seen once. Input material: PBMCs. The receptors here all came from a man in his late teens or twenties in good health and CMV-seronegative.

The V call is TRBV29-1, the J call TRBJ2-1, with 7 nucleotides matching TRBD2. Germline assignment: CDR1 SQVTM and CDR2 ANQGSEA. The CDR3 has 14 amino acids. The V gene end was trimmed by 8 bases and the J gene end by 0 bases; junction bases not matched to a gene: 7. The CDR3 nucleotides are TGCAGCACTAGCGAACTGGTCTCCTACAATGAGCAGTTCTTC. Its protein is CSTSELVSYNEQFF.

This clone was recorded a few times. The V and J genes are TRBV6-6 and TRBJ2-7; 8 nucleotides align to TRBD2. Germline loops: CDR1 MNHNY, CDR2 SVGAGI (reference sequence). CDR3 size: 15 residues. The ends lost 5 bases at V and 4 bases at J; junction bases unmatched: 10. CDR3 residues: CASSKLAVGGYEQYF. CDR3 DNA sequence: TGTGCCAGCAGTAAACTAGCGGTAGGGGGTTACGAGCAGTACTTC.

The CDR3 protein is CASRKPGGGPYGYTF. DNA for the CDR3: TGTGCCAGCAGGAAGCCAGGGGGCGGGCCTTATGGCTACACCTTC. This chain connects TRBV6-1 to TRBJ1-2, with 8 bases that match TRBD1. The germline CDR1 and CDR2 sequences are MNHNS and SASEGT. This CDR3 contains 15 residues. The junction had 11 bases not matched to a gene; V was cut back by 6 bases and J by 5 bases.

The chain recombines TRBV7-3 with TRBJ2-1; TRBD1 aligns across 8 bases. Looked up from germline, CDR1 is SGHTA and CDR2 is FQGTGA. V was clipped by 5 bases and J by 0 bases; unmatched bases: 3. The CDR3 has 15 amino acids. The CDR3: CASSPQGGSYNEQFF. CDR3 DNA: TGTGCCAGCAGCCCACAGGGGGGCTCCTACAATGAGCAGTTCTTC.

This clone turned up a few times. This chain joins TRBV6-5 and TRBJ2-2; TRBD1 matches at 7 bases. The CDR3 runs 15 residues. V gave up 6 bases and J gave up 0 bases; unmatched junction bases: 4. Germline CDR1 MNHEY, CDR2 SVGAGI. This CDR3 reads CASRVGQTNTGELFF. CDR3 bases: TGTGCCAGCAGGGTGGGACAGACGAACACCGGGGAGCTGTTTTTT.

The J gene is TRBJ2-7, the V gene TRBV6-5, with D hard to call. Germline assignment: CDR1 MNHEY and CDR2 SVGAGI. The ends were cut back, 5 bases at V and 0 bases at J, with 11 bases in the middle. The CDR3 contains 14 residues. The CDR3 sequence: CASSPYSSSYEQYF. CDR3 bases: TGTGCCAGCAGTCCTTATTCGAGCTCCTACGAGCAGTACTTC.

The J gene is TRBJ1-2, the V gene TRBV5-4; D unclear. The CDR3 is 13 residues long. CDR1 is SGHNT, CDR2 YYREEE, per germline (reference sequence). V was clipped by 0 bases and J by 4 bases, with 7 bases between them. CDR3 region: CASSLASVYGYTF. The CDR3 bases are TGTGCCAGCAGCTTGGCGTCGGTCTATGGCTACACCTTC.

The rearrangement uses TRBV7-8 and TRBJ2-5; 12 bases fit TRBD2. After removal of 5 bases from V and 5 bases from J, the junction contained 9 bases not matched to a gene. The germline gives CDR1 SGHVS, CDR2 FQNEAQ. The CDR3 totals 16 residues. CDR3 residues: CASSGQTSGGGETQYF. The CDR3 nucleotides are TGTGCCAGCAGCGGACAGACTAGCGGGGGCGGTGAGACCCAGTACTTC. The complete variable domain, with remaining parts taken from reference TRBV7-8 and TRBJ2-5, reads GAGVSQSPRYKVAKRGQDVALRCDPISGHVSLFWYQQALGQGPEFLTYFQNEAQLDKSGLPSDRFFAERPEGSVSTLKIQRTQQEDSAVYLCASSGQTSGGGETQYFGPGTRLLVL.

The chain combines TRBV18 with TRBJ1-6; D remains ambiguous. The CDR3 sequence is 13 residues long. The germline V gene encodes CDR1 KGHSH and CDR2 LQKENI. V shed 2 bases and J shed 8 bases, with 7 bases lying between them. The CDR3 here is CASSPVADSPLHF. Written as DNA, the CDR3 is TGTGCCAGCTCACCAGTGGCGGATTCACCCCTCCACTTT.

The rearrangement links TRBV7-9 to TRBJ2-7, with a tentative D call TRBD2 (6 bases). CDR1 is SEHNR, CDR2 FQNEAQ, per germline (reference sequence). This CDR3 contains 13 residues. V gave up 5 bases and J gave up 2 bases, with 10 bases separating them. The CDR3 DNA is TGTGCCAGCAGCCCCCCGGGAGCCTACGAGCAGTACTTC. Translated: CASSPPGAYEQYF.

The CDR3 DNA follows: TGTGCCAGCAGCACGAGCTACAGGGACTACGAGCAGTACTTC. It codes for CASSTSYRDYEQYF. V gene TRBV7-9 combines with J gene TRBJ2-7; a weak D match, TRBD1 (6 bases). Germline CDR1 reads SEHNR; CDR2 reads FQNEAQ (reference sequence). CDR3 length equals 14 residues. V was trimmed by 5 bases and J by 3 bases, leaving 14 bases between them. Based on the CDR3 plus reference TRBV7-9 and TRBJ2-7, the full variable domain is DTGVSQNPRHKITKRGQNVTFRCDPISEHNRLYWYRQTLGQGPEFLTYFQNEAQLEKSRLLSDRFSAERPKGSFSTLEIQRTEQGDSAMYLCASSTSYRDYEQYFGPGTRLTVT.

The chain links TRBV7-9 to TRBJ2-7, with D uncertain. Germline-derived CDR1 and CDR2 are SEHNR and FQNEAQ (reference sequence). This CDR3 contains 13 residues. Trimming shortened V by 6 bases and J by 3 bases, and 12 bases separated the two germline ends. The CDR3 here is CASRPPTNYEQYF. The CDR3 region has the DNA TGTGCCAGCAGACCCCCTACCAACTACGAGCAGTACTTC.

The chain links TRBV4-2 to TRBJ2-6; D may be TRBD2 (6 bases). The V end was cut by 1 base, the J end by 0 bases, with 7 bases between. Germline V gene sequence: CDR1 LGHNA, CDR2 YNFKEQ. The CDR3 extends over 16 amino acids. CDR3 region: CASSQGGVSGANVLTF. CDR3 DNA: TGTGCCAGCAGCCAAGGGGGGGTCTCTGGGGCCAACGTCCTGACTTTC.

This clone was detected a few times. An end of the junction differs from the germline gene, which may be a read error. CDR3 sequence: CASRLAETDRAVREQYF. The CDR3 nucleotides are TGTGCCAGCAGGTTGGCCGAAACGGACAGGGCCGTGAGGGAGCAGTACTTC. The chain links TRBV5-4 to TRBJ2-7, with TRBD1 identical over 8 bases. This CDR3 region has 17 residues. Germline CDR1 and CDR2: SGHNT and YYREEE (reference sequence).

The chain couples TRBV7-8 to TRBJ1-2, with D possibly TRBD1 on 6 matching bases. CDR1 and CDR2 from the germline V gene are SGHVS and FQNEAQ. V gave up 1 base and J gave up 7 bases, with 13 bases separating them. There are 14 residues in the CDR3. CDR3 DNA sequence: TGTGCCAGCAGCTTAGATCAGGGGCCCGTTGGCTACACCTTC. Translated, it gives CASSLDQGPVGYTF.

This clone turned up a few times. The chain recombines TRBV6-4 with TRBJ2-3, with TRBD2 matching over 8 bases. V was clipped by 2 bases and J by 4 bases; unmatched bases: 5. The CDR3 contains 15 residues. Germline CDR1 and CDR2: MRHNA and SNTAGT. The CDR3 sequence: CASSDASGSSDTQYF. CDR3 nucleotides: TGTGCCAGCAGTGACGCTAGCGGGTCGTCAGATACGCAGTATTTT.

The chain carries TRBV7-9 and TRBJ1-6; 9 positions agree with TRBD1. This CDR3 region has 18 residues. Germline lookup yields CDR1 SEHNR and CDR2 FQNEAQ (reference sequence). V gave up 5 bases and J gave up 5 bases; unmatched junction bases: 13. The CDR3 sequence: CASSAPGRGTGHNSPLHF. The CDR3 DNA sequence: TGTGCCAGCAGCGCCCCTGGTAGGGGGACAGGGCATAATTCACCCCTCCACTTT.

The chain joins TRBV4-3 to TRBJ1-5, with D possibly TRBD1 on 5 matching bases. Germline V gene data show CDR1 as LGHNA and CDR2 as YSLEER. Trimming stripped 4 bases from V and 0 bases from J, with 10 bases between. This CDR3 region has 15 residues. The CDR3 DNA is TGCGCCAGCAGCCTGGGGCGGGGTAGCAATCAGCCCCAGCATTTT. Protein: CASSLGRGSNQPQHF.

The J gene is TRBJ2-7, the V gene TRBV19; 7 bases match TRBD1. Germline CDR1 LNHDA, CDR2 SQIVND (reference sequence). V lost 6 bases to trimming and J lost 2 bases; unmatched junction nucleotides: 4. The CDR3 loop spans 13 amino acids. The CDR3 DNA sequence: TGTGCCAGTAGACGACAGGGAACCTACGAGCAGTACTTC. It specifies CASRRQGTYEQYF. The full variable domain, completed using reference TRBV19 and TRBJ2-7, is DGGITQSPKYLFRKEGQNVTLSCEQNLNHDAMYWYRQDPGQGLRLIYYSQIVNDFQKGDIAEGYSVSREKKESFPLTVTSAQKNPTAFYLCASRRQGTYEQYFGPGTRLTVT.

As DNA, the CDR3 is TGTGCCACCAGCAGAGATTGGGGACAGCTTGAAAAACTGTTTTTT. It codes for CATSRDWGQLEKLFF. This chain connects TRBV15 to TRBJ1-4; 7 bases fit TRBD1. From germline, CDR1 is LNHNV and CDR2 YYDKDF (reference sequence). V was clipped by 0 bases and J by 7 bases; unmatched bases: 5. This CDR3 is built from 15 residues.

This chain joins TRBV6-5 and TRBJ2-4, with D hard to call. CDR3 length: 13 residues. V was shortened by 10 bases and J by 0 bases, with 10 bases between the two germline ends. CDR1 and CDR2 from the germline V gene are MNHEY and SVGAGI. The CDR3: CATSTRAKNIQYF. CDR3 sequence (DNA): TGTGCCACCTCGACAAGAGCCAAAAACATTCAGTACTTC.

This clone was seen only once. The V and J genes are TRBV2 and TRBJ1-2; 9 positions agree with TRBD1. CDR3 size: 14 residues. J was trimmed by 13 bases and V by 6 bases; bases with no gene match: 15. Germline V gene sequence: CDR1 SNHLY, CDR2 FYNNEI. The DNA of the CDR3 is TGTGCCAGCAGCCCCACCACAGGGGGCTTGGCATTCACCTTC. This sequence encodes CASSPTTGGLAFTF.

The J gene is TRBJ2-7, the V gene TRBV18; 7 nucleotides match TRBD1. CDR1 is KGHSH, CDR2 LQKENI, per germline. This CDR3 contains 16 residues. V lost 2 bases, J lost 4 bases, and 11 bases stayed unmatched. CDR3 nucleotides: TGTGCCAGCTCACCAAGACAGGGCTTACCGAGTTACGAGCAGTACTTC. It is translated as CASSPRQGLPSYEQYF.

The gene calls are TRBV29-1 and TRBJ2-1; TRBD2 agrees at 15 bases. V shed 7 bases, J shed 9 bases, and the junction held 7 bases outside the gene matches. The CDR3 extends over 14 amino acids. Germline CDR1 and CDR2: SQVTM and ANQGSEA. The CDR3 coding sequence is TGCAGCGCCAACCCGGGACTAGCGGGGGGTGAGCAGTTCTTC. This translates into CSANPGLAGGEQFF.